This T cell receptor (beta chain) was documented in a study of neurological immune-mediated disorders. Findings and caveats of the study: Private repertoires in all groups were suggested by the finding that expanded clones across subjects shared no CDR3 amino acid sequences. Falling below healthy controls, multiple sclerosis showed the least TCR clonal expansion, while HTLV-1-associated myelopathy showed the most.

The authors produced cDNA by 5'RACE using 10-nucleotide random UMIs. TCRdb re-called the 5' RACE reads with MiXCR, one entry per CDR3 protein. The profile shows more than 30,000 distinct CDR3 sequences, about an eighth of them singletons. Germline-derived CDR1 and CDR2 are LNHNV and YYDKDF (reference sequence). Trimming at V came to 1 base and at J to 4 bases, leaving 16 bases not matched to a gene. The CDR3 is 19 amino acids. Described time point: technical triplicate 2. There are a few counts of this clonotype. As yet, its antigen is unknown. The source material was CD4+ T cells from blood. This TCR came from a female donor with HTLV-1-associated myelopathy (HAM/TSP). The chain employs TRBV15 and TRBJ1-5, with 7 bases lining up with TRBD1. CDR3 nucleotides: TGTGCCACCAGCAGAGCGCGGGGACAGACAGCACAAAGGAATCAGCCCCAGCATTTT. It yields the protein CATSRARGQTAQRNQPQHF.